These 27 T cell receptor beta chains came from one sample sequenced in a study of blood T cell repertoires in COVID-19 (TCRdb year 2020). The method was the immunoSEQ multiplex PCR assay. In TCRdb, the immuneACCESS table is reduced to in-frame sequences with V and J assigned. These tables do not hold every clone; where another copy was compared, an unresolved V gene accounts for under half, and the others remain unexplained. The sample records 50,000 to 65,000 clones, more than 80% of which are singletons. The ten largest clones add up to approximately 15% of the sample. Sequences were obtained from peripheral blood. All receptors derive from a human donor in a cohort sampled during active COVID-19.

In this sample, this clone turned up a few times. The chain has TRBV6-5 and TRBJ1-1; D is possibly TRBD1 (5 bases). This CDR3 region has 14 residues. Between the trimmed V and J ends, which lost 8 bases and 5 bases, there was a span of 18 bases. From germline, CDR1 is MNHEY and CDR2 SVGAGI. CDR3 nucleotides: TGTGCCAGCTCCCCAGGGTCGACGGAAACTGAAGCTTTCTTT. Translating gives CASSPGSTETEAFF.

This chain's CDR3 is CASSLWASVNTEAFF. CDR3 nucleotides: TGTGCCAGCAGCTTGTGGGCGTCGGTGAACACTGAAGCTTTCTTT. The chain links TRBV7-6 to TRBJ1-1; D remains ambiguous. The germline V gene encodes CDR1 SGHVS and CDR2 FNYEAQ. V was clipped by 3 bases and J by 0 bases, with 11 bases between them. The CDR3 consists of 15 residues. Full variable domain (missing parts from reference TRBV7-6 and TRBJ1-1): GAGVSQSPRYKVTKRGQDVALRCDPISGHVSLYWYRQALGQGPEFLTYFNYEAQQDKSGLPNDRFSAERPEGSISTLTIQRTEQRDSAMYRCASSLWASVNTEAFFGQGTRLTVV.

This CDR3 reads CATTGQLEQFF. CDR3 DNA: TGTGCCACTACAGGGCAATTGGAGCAGTTCTTC. The chain is built from TRBV14 and TRBJ2-1; possibly TRBD1 for D (6 bases). V gave up 10 bases and J gave up 10 bases, with 14 bases separating them. The CDR3 runs 11 residues. Germline V gene sequence: CDR1 SGHDN, CDR2 FVKESK.

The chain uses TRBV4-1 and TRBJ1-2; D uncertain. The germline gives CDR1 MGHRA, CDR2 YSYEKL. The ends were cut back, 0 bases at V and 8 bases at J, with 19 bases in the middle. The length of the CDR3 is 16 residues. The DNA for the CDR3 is TGCGCCAGCAGCCAAGATGCGGGTATCGCCCAACGGGGCTACACCTTC. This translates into CASSQDAGIAQRGYTF.

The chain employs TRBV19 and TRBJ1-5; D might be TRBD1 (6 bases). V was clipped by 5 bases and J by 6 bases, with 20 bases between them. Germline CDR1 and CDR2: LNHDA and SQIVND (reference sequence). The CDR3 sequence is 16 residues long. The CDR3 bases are TGTGCCAGTAGTCCTAGAGACAGGCCCTTGAGTCAGCCCCAGCATTTT. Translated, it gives CASSPRDRPLSQPQHF.

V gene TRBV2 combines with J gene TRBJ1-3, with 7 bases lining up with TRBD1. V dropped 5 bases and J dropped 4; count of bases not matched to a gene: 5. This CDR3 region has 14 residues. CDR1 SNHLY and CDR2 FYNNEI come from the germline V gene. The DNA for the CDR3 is TGTGCCAGCAGTAGACAGGGTCAGGGAAACACCATATATTTT. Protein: CASSRQGQGNTIYF.

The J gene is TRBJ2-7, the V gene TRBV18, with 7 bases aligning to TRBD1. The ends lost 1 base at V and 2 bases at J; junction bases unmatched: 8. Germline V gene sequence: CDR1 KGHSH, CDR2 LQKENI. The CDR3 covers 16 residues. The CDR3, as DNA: TGTGCCAGCTCACCACAGTTGGGGACAGAACCCTACGAGCAGTACTTC. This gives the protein CASSPQLGTEPYEQYF.

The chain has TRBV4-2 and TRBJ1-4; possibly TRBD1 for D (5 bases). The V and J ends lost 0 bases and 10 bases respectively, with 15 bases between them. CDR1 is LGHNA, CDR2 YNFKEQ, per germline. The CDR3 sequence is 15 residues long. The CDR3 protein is CASSQEFGGDRKLFF. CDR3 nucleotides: TGTGCCAGCAGCCAAGAATTCGGGGGGGACCGAAAACTGTTTTTT.

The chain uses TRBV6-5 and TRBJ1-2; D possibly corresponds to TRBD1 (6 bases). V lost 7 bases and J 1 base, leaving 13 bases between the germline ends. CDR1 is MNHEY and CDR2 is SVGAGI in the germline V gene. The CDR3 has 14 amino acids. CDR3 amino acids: CASTHTQGNYGYTF. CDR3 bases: TGTGCCAGCACCCACACACAGGGTAACTATGGCTACACCTTC.

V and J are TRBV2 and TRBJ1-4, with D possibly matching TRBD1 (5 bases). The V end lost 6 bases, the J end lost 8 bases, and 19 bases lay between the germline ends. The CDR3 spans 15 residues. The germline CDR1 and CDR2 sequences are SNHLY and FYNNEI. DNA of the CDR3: TGTGCCAGCAGCCCAAGGAGGGGCGAAAAAGAAAAACTGTTTTTT. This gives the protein CASSPRRGEKEKLFF.

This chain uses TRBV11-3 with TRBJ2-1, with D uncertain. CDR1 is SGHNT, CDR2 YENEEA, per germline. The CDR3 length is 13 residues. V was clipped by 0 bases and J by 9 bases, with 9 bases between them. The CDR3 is CASSLDPSTEQFF. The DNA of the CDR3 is TGTGCCAGCAGCTTAGACCCATCTACTGAGCAGTTCTTC. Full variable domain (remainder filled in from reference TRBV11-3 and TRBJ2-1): EAGVVQSPRYKIIEKKQPVAFWCNPISGHNTLYWYLQNLGQGPELLIRYENEEAVDDSQLPKDRFSAERLKGVDSTLKIQPAELGDSAVYLCASSLDPSTEQFFGPGTRLTVL.

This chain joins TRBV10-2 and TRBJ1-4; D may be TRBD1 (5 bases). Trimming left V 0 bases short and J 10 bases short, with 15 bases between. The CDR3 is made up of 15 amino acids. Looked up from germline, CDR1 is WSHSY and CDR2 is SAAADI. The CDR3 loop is CASSESWGGDRKLFF. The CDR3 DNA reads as TGCGCCAGCAGTGAGTCGTGGGGAGGGGATAGAAAACTGTTTTTT.

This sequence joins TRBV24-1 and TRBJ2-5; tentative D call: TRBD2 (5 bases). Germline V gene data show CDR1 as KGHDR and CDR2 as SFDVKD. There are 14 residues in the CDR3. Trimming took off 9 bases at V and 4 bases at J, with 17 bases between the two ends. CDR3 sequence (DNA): TGTGCCACCCCTCGTTTCGAGGGTATAGAGACCCAGTACTTC. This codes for CATPRFEGIETQYF.

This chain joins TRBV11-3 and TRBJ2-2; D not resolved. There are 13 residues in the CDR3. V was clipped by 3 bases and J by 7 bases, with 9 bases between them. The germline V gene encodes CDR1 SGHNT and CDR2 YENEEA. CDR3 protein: CASSFQQFGELFF. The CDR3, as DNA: TGTGCCAGCAGCTTCCAACAGTTCGGGGAGCTGTTTTTT.

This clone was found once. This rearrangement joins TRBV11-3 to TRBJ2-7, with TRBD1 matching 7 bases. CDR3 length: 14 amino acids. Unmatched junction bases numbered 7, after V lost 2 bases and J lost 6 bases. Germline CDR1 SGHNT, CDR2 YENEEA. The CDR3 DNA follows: TGTGCCAGCAGCTTAAGACAGGGTCAAGGCGAGCAGTACTTC. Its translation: CASSLRQGQGEQYF.

CDR3: CASSGPGGVAFF. CDR3 in DNA: TGTGCCAGCAGCGGGCCGGGCGGGGTAGCTTTCTTT. This chain joins TRBV6-6 and TRBJ1-1; D gene uncertain. This CDR3 region has 12 residues. CDR1 MNHNY and CDR2 SVGAGI come from the germline V gene (reference sequence). Deletions cut 6 bases from V and 10 bases from J, with 15 bases between.

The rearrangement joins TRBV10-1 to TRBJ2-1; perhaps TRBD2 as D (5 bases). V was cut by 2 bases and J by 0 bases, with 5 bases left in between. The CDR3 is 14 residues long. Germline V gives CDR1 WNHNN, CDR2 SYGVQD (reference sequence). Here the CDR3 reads CASSEGSSYNEQFF. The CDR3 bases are TGCGCCAGCAGTGAGGGGAGCTCCTACAATGAGCAGTTCTTC.

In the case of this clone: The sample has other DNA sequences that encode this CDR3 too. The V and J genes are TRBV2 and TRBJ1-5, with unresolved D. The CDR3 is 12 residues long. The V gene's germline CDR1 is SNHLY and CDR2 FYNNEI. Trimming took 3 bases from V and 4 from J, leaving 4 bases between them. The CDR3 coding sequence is TGTGCCAGCAGTGATAGTAATCAGCCCCAGCATTTT. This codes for CASSDSNQPQHF.

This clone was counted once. The CDR3 sequence: CASSIREDSYNEQFF. The CDR3 DNA reads TGTGCCAGCTCAATTCGGGAGGACTCCTACAATGAGCAGTTCTTC. The rearrangement joins TRBV18 to TRBJ2-1; TRBD2 agrees at 7 bases. The germline CDR1 and CDR2 sequences are KGHSH and LQKENI. This CDR3 spans 15 amino acids. Trimming took 5 bases from V and 0 from J; bases not matched to a gene: 4.

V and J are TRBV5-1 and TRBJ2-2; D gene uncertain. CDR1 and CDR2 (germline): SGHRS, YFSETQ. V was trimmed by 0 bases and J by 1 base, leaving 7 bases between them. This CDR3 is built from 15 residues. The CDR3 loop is CASSLAPGNTGELFF. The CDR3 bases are TGCGCCAGCAGCTTGGCCCCGGGGAACACCGGGGAGCTGTTTTTT. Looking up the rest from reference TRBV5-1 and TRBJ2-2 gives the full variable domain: KAGVTQTPRYLIKTRGQQVTLSCSPISGHRSVSWYQQTPGQGLQFLFEYFSETQRNKGNFPGRFSGRQFSNSRSEMNVSTLELGDSALYLCASSLAPGNTGELFFGEGSRLTVL.

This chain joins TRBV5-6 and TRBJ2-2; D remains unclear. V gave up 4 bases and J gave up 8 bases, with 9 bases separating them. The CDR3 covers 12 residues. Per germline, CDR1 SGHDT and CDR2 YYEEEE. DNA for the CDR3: TGTGCCAGCAGCGAAGGAGCAGGGGAGCTGTTTTTT. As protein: CASSEGAGELFF.

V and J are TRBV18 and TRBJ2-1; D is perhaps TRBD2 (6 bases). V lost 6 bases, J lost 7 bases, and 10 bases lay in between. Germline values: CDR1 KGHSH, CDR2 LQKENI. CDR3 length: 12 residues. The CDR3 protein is CASSRLDNEQFF. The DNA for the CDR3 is TGTGCCAGCTCTCGACTAGATAATGAGCAGTTCTTC. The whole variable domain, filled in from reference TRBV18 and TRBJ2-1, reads NAGVMQNPRHLVRRRGQEARLRCSPMKGHSHVYWYRQLPEEGLKFMVYLQKENIIDESGMPKERFSAEFPKEGPSILRIQQVVRGDSAAYFCASSRLDNEQFFGPGTRLTVL.

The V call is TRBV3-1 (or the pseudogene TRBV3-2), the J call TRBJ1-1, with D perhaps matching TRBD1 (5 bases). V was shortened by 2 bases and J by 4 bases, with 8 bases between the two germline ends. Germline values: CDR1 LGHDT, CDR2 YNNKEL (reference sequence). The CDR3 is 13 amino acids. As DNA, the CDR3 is TGTGCCAGCAGCCAACTGACAGTCACTGAAGCTTTCTTT. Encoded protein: CASSQLTVTEAFF.

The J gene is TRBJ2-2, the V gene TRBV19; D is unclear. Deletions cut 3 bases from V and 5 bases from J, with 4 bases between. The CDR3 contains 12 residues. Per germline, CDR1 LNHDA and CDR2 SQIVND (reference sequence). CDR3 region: CASSMRTGELFF. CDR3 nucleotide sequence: TGTGCCAGTAGTATGAGGACCGGGGAGCTGTTTTTT.

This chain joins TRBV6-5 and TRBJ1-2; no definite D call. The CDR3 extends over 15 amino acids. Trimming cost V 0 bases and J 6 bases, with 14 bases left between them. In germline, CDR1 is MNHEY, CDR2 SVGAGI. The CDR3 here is CASSYSYGVEDGYTF. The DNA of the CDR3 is TGTGCCAGCAGTTACTCGTACGGGGTAGAGGATGGCTACACCTTC.

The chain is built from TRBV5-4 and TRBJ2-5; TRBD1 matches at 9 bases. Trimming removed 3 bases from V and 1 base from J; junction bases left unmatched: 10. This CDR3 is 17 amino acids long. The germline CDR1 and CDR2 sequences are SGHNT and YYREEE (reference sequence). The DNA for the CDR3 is TGTGCCAGCAGCTGGGGACAGGGCCCCCCAAGCCAAGAGACCCAGTACTTC. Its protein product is CASSWGQGPPSQETQYF.

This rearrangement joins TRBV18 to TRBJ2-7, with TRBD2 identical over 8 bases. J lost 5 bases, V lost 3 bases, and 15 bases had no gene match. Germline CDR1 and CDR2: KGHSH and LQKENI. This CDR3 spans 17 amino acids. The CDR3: CASSPNMPGGPLDEQYF. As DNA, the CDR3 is TGTGCCAGCTCACCGAATATGCCGGGAGGGCCTCTAGACGAGCAGTACTTC.